These 29 T cell receptor beta chains came from one sample sequenced in a study of identical twins. TCRdb re-derived calls from the 5' RACE reads in MiXCR, one entry per CDR3 protein. The data show around 370,000 distinct CDR3 sequences, 9% to 10% seen once. Specimen: naive T cells sorted from blood. The receptors originated from a woman aged 45-65 years in good health.

This clonotype came up many times. This rearrangement joins TRBV20-1 to TRBJ2-3; 8 bases align to TRBD2. The CDR3 runs 13 residues. V was pared by 6 bases and J by 0 bases, with 2 bases of the junction left unmatched. Germline CDR1 reads DFQATT; CDR2 reads SNEGSKA (reference sequence). The CDR3 region is CSASSGSTDTQYF. CDR3 bases: TGCAGTGCCTCTAGCGGGAGCACAGATACGCAGTATTTT.

This clonotype has more than one count but fewer than ten. The chain joins TRBV24-1 to TRBJ1-1, with TRBD1 matching over 7 bases. Germline CDR1 reads KGHDR; CDR2 reads SFDVKD. The CDR3 runs 14 residues. Unmatched junction bases numbered 6, after V lost 8 bases and J lost 1 base. The CDR3 loop reads CATTTGKENTEAFF. The CDR3 bases are TGTGCCACCACGACAGGGAAGGAGAACACTGAAGCTTTCTTT.

This clonotype was seen a handful of times. V usage is TRBV7-9 and J usage is TRBJ2-1; 7 nucleotides line up with TRBD2. This CDR3 has 14 residues. Trimming cost V 5 bases and J 5 bases; bases outside gene matches: 6. CDR1 SEHNR and CDR2 FQNEAQ come from the germline V gene (reference sequence). The CDR3 region is CASSRQLADNEQFF. In nucleotides, the CDR3 is TGTGCCAGCAGCCGGCAGCTAGCGGACAATGAGCAGTTCTTC.

This clonotype has ten or more counts. V and J are TRBV10-3 and TRBJ1-4; no clear D. The germline V gene encodes CDR1 ENHRY and CDR2 SYGVKD. The CDR3 spans 15 residues. Trimming removed 0 bases from V and 0 bases from J, with 5 bases in between. CDR3 sequence reads: CAISESDSTNEKLFF. The CDR3 region has the DNA TGTGCCATCAGTGAGTCAGACTCAACTAATGAAAAACTGTTTTTT.

This clonotype came up many times. The V call is TRBV27, the J call TRBJ2-1, with 8 bases that match TRBD2. V shed 4 bases, J shed 7 bases, and the junction held 9 bases outside the gene matches. This CDR3 spans 15 amino acids. Germline loops: CDR1 MNHEY, CDR2 SMNVEV (reference sequence). CDR3 in amino acids: CASSSYPGGANEQFF. CDR3 nucleotides: TGTGCCAGCAGTTCCTACCCGGGAGGGGCGAATGAGCAGTTCTTC.

The table lists this clonotype with a few counts. CDR3 sequence: CASSLGHANLEQFF. DNA for the CDR3: TGTGCCAGCAGCTTGGGTCATGCGAACCTGGAGCAGTTCTTC. The rearrangement joins TRBV7-3 to TRBJ2-1, with D unresolved. Trimming shortened V by 3 bases and J by 10 bases, and 16 bases separated the two germline ends. Germline CDR1 reads SGHTA; CDR2 reads FQGTGA. The CDR3 covers 14 residues. Together with reference TRBV7-3 and TRBJ2-1, the CDR3 gives the full variable domain: GAGVSQTPSNKVTEKGKYVELRCDPISGHTALYWYRQSLGQGPEFLIYFQGTGAADDSGLPNDRFFAVRPEGSVSTLKIQRTERGDSAVYLCASSLGHANLEQFFGPGTRLTVL.

This clonotype was counted ten times or more. The genes are TRBV5-1 and TRBJ2-3, with D possibly matching TRBD1 (5 bases). V lost 1 base and J lost 4, with 16 bases in between. Germline CDR1 SGHRS, CDR2 YFSETQ. The CDR3 has 16 amino acids. In DNA, the CDR3 is TGCGCCAGCAGCTTGACAAGTTCAGGGCCCTCAGATACGCAGTATTTT. Protein product: CASSLTSSGPSDTQYF.

The table lists this clonotype with a few counts. The chain is built from TRBV7-6 and TRBJ1-1; a possible D gene is TRBD1 (5 bases). Trimming removed 4 bases at V and 0 bases at J, with 15 bases between. Germline V lookup: CDR1 SGHVS, CDR2 FNYEAQ. This CDR3 comprises 16 residues. The CDR3 DNA sequence: TGTGCCAGCAGCTATGGTGGGGGAGTTATGAACACTGAAGCTTTCTTT. Translated: CASSYGGGVMNTEAFF.

A few counts support this clonotype. The rearrangement uses TRBV5-1 and TRBJ2-7, with D unclear. V was clipped by 0 bases and J by 1 base, with 14 bases between them. Germline CDR1 and CDR2: SGHRS and YFSETQ. CDR3 length equals 16 residues. In DNA form, the CDR3 reads TGCGCCAGCAGCTTGGGCCTCTACACCCTATCCTACGAGCAGTACGTC. It specifies CASSLGLYTLSYEQYV.

This clonotype was picked up a small number of times. The V call is TRBV6-6, the J call TRBJ2-1, with 9 bases that match TRBD1. V was clipped by 4 bases and J by 5 bases; unmatched bases: 6. From germline, CDR1 is MNHNY and CDR2 SVGAGI (reference sequence). This CDR3 contains 15 residues. This CDR3 reads CASSLGQGGHNEQFF. CDR3 DNA: TGTGCCAGCAGTTTGGGACAGGGAGGGCACAATGAGCAGTTCTTC.

V gene TRBV30 combines with J gene TRBJ2-1; 8 bases line up with TRBD2. Germline CDR1 is GTSNPN and CDR2 is SVGIG (reference sequence). This CDR3 is 18 amino acids long. The J segment lost 0 bases and the V segment lost 1 base, leaving 11 bases of the junction unmatched. CDR3 in DNA: TGTGCCTGGAGTGGCGTAGGGGCGGGAGGAAGCTCCTACAATGAGCAGTTCTTC. Encoded protein: CAWSGVGAGGSSYNEQFF.

The chain links TRBV5-1 to TRBJ2-1; perhaps TRBD2 as D (5 bases). Trimming pared 2 bases from V and 1 base from J, leaving 16 bases between. Germline CDR1 reads SGHRS; CDR2 reads YFSETQ. This CDR3 has 17 residues. The CDR3 sequence is CASSFRTVTASYNEQFF. CDR3 in DNA: TGCGCCAGCAGCTTTCGGACTGTAACCGCATCCTACAATGAGCAGTTCTTC.

This chain's CDR3 is CASSLALLAGEQYF. The CDR3 DNA sequence: TGTGCCAGCAGCTTAGCGTTGCTAGCTGGGGAGCAGTACTTC. This chain joins TRBV7-6 and TRBJ2-7, with D possibly matching TRBD2 (5 bases). CDR3 length: 14 residues. The ends were cut back, 0 bases at V and 7 bases at J, with 13 bases in the middle. CDR1 is SGHVS and CDR2 is FNYEAQ in the germline V gene.

This chain links TRBV5-1 with TRBJ2-1; 9 bases align to TRBD2. Germline V CDR1 and CDR2: SGHRS, YFSETQ. V lost 0 bases and J lost 7; bases outside the gene matches: 11. This CDR3 has 17 residues. CDR3 sequence reads: CASSLVAGGTIGNEQFF. The CDR3 DNA reads TGCGCCAGCAGCTTGGTGGCGGGAGGGACCATCGGGAATGAGCAGTTCTTC.

The chain recombines TRBV7-7 with TRBJ2-2; 7 nucleotides line up with TRBD2. The V gene's germline CDR1 is SSHAT and CDR2 FNYEAQ (reference sequence). After removal of 8 bases from V and 6 bases from J, the junction contained 6 bases not matched to a gene. The CDR3 sequence is 13 residues long. DNA for the CDR3: TGTGCCAGCGGGGTGGCGGGGGCCGGGGAGCTGTTTTTT. It is translated as CASGVAGAGELFF. The full variable domain, rest sourced from reference TRBV7-7 and TRBJ2-2, is GAGVSQSPRYKVTKRGQDVTLRCDPISSHATLYWYQQALGQGPEFLTYFNYEAQPDKSGLPSDRFSAERPEGSISTLTIQRTEQRDSAMYRCASGVAGAGELFFGEGSRLTVL.

This clonotype was detected many times. This chain uses TRBV29-1 with TRBJ1-2; D remains unclear. Germline assignment: CDR1 SQVTM and CDR2 ANQGSEA. The CDR3 has 9 amino acids. V was trimmed by 6 bases and J by 7 bases, leaving 6 bases between them. The CDR3 protein is CSVSAGYTF. In DNA, the CDR3 is TGCAGCGTCTCTGCTGGCTACACCTTC.

Only a few counts were recorded for this clonotype. The V gene is TRBV4-2, the J gene TRBJ2-7, with no clear D. Trimming pared 1 base from V and 6 bases from J, leaving 7 bases between. Germline V gives CDR1 LGHNA, CDR2 YNFKEQ. This CDR3 has 12 amino acids. CDR3: CASSQVSGEQYV. The CDR3, as DNA: TGTGCCAGCAGCCAAGTTAGTGGCGAGCAGTACGTC.

The chain uses TRBV20-1 and TRBJ1-4; 8 nucleotides agree with TRBD1. Germline V gene sequence: CDR1 DFQATT, CDR2 SNEGSKA (reference sequence). The junction had 5 bases not matched to a gene; V was cut back by 1 base and J by 7 bases. The length of the CDR3 is 14 residues. CDR3 protein: CSARAGGLIEKLFF. The DNA of the CDR3 is TGCAGTGCTAGAGCAGGGGGCCTGATTGAAAAACTGTTTTTT.

This clonotype was picked up a small number of times. The gene calls are TRBV2 and TRBJ1-4; no clear D. The CDR3 sequence is 15 residues long. Trimming left V 2 bases short and J 8 bases short, with 15 bases between. CDR1 is SNHLY and CDR2 is FYNNEI in the germline V gene. CDR3 residues: CASSELLAGGEKLFF. For the CDR3, the DNA is TGTGCCAGCAGTGAACTCCTAGCAGGAGGCGAAAAACTGTTTTTT.

This clonotype was counted a few times. This chain connects TRBV4-1 to TRBJ2-3, with TRBD2 matching 14 bases. The CDR3 runs to 17 residues. J lost 4 bases, V lost 1 base, and 4 bases had no gene match. Germline V gene sequence: CDR1 MGHRA, CDR2 YSYEKL. The CDR3 DNA is TGCGCCAGCAGCCAAGGCCGACTAGCGGGAGGGTCAGATACGCAGTATTTT. Protein sequence: CASSQGRLAGGSDTQYF.

V usage is TRBV3-1 and J usage is TRBJ2-5; 7 bases map to TRBD2. V shed 6 bases, J shed 5 bases, and the junction held 15 bases outside the gene matches. Germline V gene data show CDR1 as LGHDT and CDR2 as YNNKEL (reference sequence). The CDR3 loop spans 16 amino acids. CDR3 region: CASSRVPAGVGETQYF. CDR3 sequence (DNA): TGTGCCAGCAGTCGCGTTCCGGCGGGAGTGGGTGAGACCCAGTACTTC.

In its sample, this clonotype was seen many times. The chain has TRBV7-3 and TRBJ2-7; 10 bases are a match to TRBD1. The CDR3 runs to 13 residues. With 8 bases clipped from V and 4 bases from J, the junction kept 5 bases outside the gene matches. Per germline, CDR1 SGHTA and CDR2 FQGTGA. The CDR3 nucleotides read TGTGCCAGCTCCCGGGACAGGGGATACGAGCAGTACTTC. Protein: CASSRDRGYEQYF. Drawing the rest from reference TRBV7-3 and TRBJ2-7, the complete variable domain is GAGVSQTPSNKVTEKGKYVELRCDPISGHTALYWYRQSLGQGPEFLIYFQGTGAADDSGLPNDRFFAVRPEGSVSTLKIQRTERGDSAVYLCASSRDRGYEQYFGPGTRLTVT.

This chain uses TRBV29-1 with TRBJ2-1; 7 positions agree with TRBD2. Per the germline V gene, CDR1 is SQVTM and CDR2 is ANQGSEA. This CDR3 is built from 14 residues. V trimming: 3 bases; J trimming: 3 bases; junction bases outside the gene matches: 5. CDR3 protein: CSVETLADYNEQFF. The CDR3 DNA follows: TGCAGCGTTGAGACTCTAGCGGACTACAATGAGCAGTTCTTC.

This clonotype showed up many times. This chain joins TRBV18 and TRBJ2-2; unclear D gene. Deletions cut 5 bases from V and 6 bases from J, with 13 bases between. The length of the CDR3 is 14 residues. From germline, CDR1 is KGHSH and CDR2 LQKENI. The CDR3: CASSEQTWSGELFF. In nucleotides, the CDR3 is TGTGCCAGCTCAGAGCAGACGTGGTCCGGGGAGCTGTTTTTT. The full variable domain, with the rest looked up from reference TRBV18 and TRBJ2-2, is NAGVMQNPRHLVRRRGQEARLRCSPMKGHSHVYWYRQLPEEGLKFMVYLQKENIIDESGMPKERFSAEFPKEGPSILRIQQVVRGDSAAYFCASSEQTWSGELFFGEGSRLTVL.

This clonotype was detected many times. This chain links TRBV4-1 with TRBJ2-1, with 12 positions matching TRBD1. The trim removed 2 bases at V and 7 bases at J, leaving 6 bases unmatched. From germline, CDR1 is MGHRA and CDR2 YSYEKL. The CDR3 loop spans 16 amino acids. In DNA, the CDR3 is TGCGCCAGCAGCCAAACCGGGACAGGGGGCTTTAATGAGCAGTTCTTC. This gives the protein CASSQTGTGGFNEQFF.

CDR3 protein: CATRRDVTYEQYF. CDR3 DNA: TGTGCCACCAGGCGGGACGTCACCTACGAGCAGTACTTC. The gene calls are TRBV7-9 and TRBJ2-7; perhaps TRBD2 as D (6 bases). Per the germline V gene, CDR1 is SEHNR and CDR2 is FQNEAQ (reference sequence). Trimming shortened V by 10 bases and J by 2 bases, and 15 bases separated the two germline ends. The CDR3 has 13 residues. Looking up the rest from reference TRBV7-9 and TRBJ2-7 gives the full variable domain: DTGVSQNPRHKITKRGQNVTFRCDPISEHNRLYWYRQTLGQGPEFLTYFQNEAQLEKSRLLSDRFSAERPKGSFSTLEIQRTEQGDSAMYLCATRRDVTYEQYFGPGTRLTVT.

This clonotype was observed a handful of times. V gene TRBV7-8 combines with J gene TRBJ1-5, with TRBD1 matching 7 bases. The V segment lost 2 bases and the J segment 3 bases; nucleotides outside the gene matches: 7. CDR3 length equals 16 residues. CDR1 is SGHVS, CDR2 FQNEAQ, per germline. CDR3: CASSLRDRSYNQPQHF. In DNA form, the CDR3 reads TGTGCCAGCAGCTTAAGGGACAGATCATACAATCAGCCCCAGCATTTT.

Only a few counts were recorded for this clonotype. The gene calls are TRBV20-1 and TRBJ2-1; 9 bases line up with TRBD2. Trimming cost V 1 base and J 6 bases; bases outside gene matches: 7. Germline-derived CDR1 and CDR2 are DFQATT and SNEGSKA (reference sequence). This CDR3 is 15 amino acids long. The CDR3 protein is CSARATSGPSNEQFF. CDR3 DNA sequence: TGCAGTGCTAGAGCAACTAGCGGGCCGTCCAATGAGCAGTTCTTC.

V usage is TRBV13 and J usage is TRBJ2-1, with 7 bases identical to TRBD1. CDR3 length: 16 amino acids. After removal of 6 bases from V and 5 bases from J, the junction contained 13 bases not matched to a gene. Germline lookup yields CDR1 PRHDT and CDR2 FYEKMQ (reference sequence). The CDR3 is CASSFFGTAINNEQFF. The CDR3 DNA sequence: TGTGCCAGCAGTTTTTTCGGGACAGCGATTAACAATGAGCAGTTCTTC.